This T cell receptor beta chain originates from a study of blood T cell repertoires in COVID-19. The data were produced by immunoSEQ multiplex PCR, yet TCRdb's version contains in-frame clones alone and is incomplete. This table has a few hundred thousand clones, 84% appearing once. Germline CDR1 reads SGDLS; CDR2 reads YYNGEE. The CDR3 extends over 15 amino acids. Trimming removed 0 bases at V and 0 bases at J, with 9 bases between. This receptor was taken from a woman aged 40 to 50 who had recovered from COVID-19. The chain couples TRBV9 to TRBJ1-1; no clear D gene. The sample was PBMCs or T cells enriched from blood (not recorded which). CDR3 sequence (DNA): TGTGCCAGCAGCGTAGCCGACGGGATGAACACTGAAGCTTTCTTT. Amino acids: CASSVADGMNTEAFF.